This T cell receptor (beta chain) came from a study of T-cell reconstitution after alpha-beta-depleted transplantation in children. Germline-derived CDR1 and CDR2 are MNHEY and SMNVEV (reference sequence). The CDR3 runs 16 residues. Unmatched junction bases numbered 6, after V lost 6 bases and J lost 1 base. This clonotype showed up just a few times. Molecular barcoding with unique molecular identifiers was used for the TCRbeta library. TCRdb analysed the PCR reads with MiXCR anew, one entry per CDR3 protein. This table has around 370,000 distinct CDR3 sequences, over 9% appearing once. The rearrangement links TRBV27 to TRBJ1-5; 10 bases agree with TRBD1. The TCR originated in a human donor who donated a stem cell graft to a child with acute lymphoblastic leukemia. This specimen consisted of PBMCs from the stem cell graft donor, obtained from the stem cell graft. As DNA, the CDR3 is TGTGCCAGCAGGGCGGGACAGGGGCGAAGCAATCAGCCCCAGCATTTT. This gives the protein CASRAGQGRSNQPQHF.